These 28 T cell receptor beta chains were sequenced from one sample in a study of blood T cell repertoires in COVID-19. Repertoires were generated with immunoSEQ multiplex PCR, while TCRdb's copy carries only in-frame clones and drops some. This table has some 48,000 clones, about 72% appearing once. What was sequenced was PBMCs or T cells enriched from blood (not recorded which). These receptors came from a woman aged 50 to 60 with acute COVID-19.

The chain joins TRBV2 to TRBJ2-7; D unresolved. The CDR3 spans 9 residues. Trimming stripped 6 bases from V and 12 bases from J, with 9 bases between. Germline V CDR1 and CDR2: SNHLY, FYNNEI. The CDR3 is CASSPKLYF. CDR3 DNA: TGTGCCAGCAGCCCGAAGCTGTACTTC. The full variable domain, rest sourced from reference TRBV2 and TRBJ2-7, is EPEVTQTPSHQVTQMGQEVILRCVPISNHLYFYWYRQILGQKVEFLVSFYNNEISEKSEIFDDQFSVERPDGSNFTLKIRSTKLEDSAMYFCASSPKLYFGPGTRLTVT.

This clone was seen only a few times. The V and J genes are TRBV30 and TRBJ2-1; tentatively, D is TRBD2 (6 bases). The V end was cut by 2 bases, the J end by 9 bases, with 11 bases between. The germline gives CDR1 GTSNPN, CDR2 SVGIG (reference sequence). This CDR3 region has 12 residues. The CDR3 sequence is CAWSRWGGEQFF. The CDR3 DNA sequence: TGTGCCTGGAGTAGGTGGGGAGGTGAGCAGTTCTTC.

The chain carries TRBV11-3 and TRBJ2-1; 9 nucleotides align to TRBD2. The CDR3 consists of 16 residues. CDR1 and CDR2 (germline): SGHNT, YENEEA. V dropped 3 bases and J dropped 8; count of bases not matched to a gene: 11. CDR3 in amino acids: CASSFPPSGGSYEQFF. DNA of the CDR3: TGTGCCAGCAGCTTCCCCCCCAGCGGGGGGTCATATGAGCAGTTCTTC.

The chain has TRBV3-1 (or the pseudogene TRBV3-2) and TRBJ1-5; 11 nucleotides align to TRBD1. This CDR3 spans 15 amino acids. Losses at the gene ends were 3 bases for V and 7 bases for J; bases not matched to a gene: 5. CDR1 is LGHDT and CDR2 is YNNKEL in the germline V gene (reference sequence). The CDR3 coding sequence is TGTGCCAGCAGCCAGGGGACAGGGGGACGGCAGCCCCAGCATTTT. It is translated as CASSQGTGGRQPQHF.

CDR3 in amino acids: CASSNRQGAYNEQFF. The CDR3 nucleotides read TGTGCCAGCAGTAACCGACAGGGGGCTTACAATGAGCAGTTCTTC. The V gene is TRBV28, the J gene TRBJ2-1; 10 positions match TRBD1. The CDR3 is 15 amino acids. In germline, CDR1 is MDHEN, CDR2 SYDVKM. The trim removed 5 bases at V and 4 bases at J, leaving 5 bases unmatched.

The chain employs TRBV12-5 and TRBJ2-3; tentative D call: TRBD1 (6 bases). The CDR3 covers 14 residues. Trimming left V 6 bases short and J 4 bases short, with 14 bases between. CDR1 is LGHNT, CDR2 FRNRAP, per germline. The CDR3 loop reads CASGQGGVADTQYF. CDR3 nucleotides: TGTGCTAGTGGCCAAGGGGGAGTAGCAGATACGCAGTATTTT.

The rearrangement joins TRBV5-6 to TRBJ1-5, with D perhaps matching TRBD1 (5 bases). Trimming left V 4 bases short and J 1 base short, with 12 bases between. Per germline, CDR1 SGHDT and CDR2 YYEEEE. CDR3 length: 15 amino acids. The CDR3 is CASSRRERSNQPQHF. Written as DNA, the CDR3 is TGTGCCAGCAGCCGCAGGGAACGGAGCAATCAGCCCCAGCATTTT. Variable domain in full (rest from reference TRBV5-6 and TRBJ1-5): DAGVTQSPTHLIKTRGQQVTLRCSPKSGHDTVSWYQQALGQGPQFIFQYYEEEERQRGNFPDRFSGHQFPNYSSELNVNALLLGDSALYLCASSRRERSNQPQHFGDGTRLSIL.

This clone is a singleton in its sample. The chain has TRBV7-2 and TRBJ2-7; D is perhaps TRBD2 (6 bases). CDR1 and CDR2 from the germline V gene are SGHTA and FQGNSA. This CDR3 region has 18 residues. The V end was cut by 1 base, the J end by 2 bases, with 21 bases between. In DNA, the CDR3 is TGTGCCAGCAGCTTAGTTCCACCACTAGCCGACTTGACCTACGAGCAGTACTTC. Translating it yields CASSLVPPLADLTYEQYF.

The chain couples TRBV30 to TRBJ2-3, with TRBD2 matching over 8 bases. V dropped 5 bases and J dropped 4; count of bases not matched to a gene: 11. The germline gives CDR1 GTSNPN, CDR2 SVGIG (reference sequence). The CDR3 consists of 15 residues. The CDR3 loop is CAWSTPLAGSDTQYF. The CDR3 bases are TGTGCCTGGTCCACCCCCCTAGCGGGTTCAGATACGCAGTATTTT.

The J gene is TRBJ2-1, the V gene TRBV10-3; the match to TRBD1 covers 11 bases. The V gene end was trimmed by 4 bases and the J gene end by 9 bases; junction bases not matched to a gene: 5. This CDR3 comprises 14 residues. Per germline, CDR1 ENHRY and CDR2 SYGVKD. CDR3 DNA sequence: TGTGCCATCAGTGGGACAGGGGGCAAATCTGAGCAGTTCTTC. Amino acids: CAISGTGGKSEQFF.

This clone was detected only once. This chain connects TRBV7-6 to TRBJ2-2; D may be TRBD2 (7 bases). CDR1 and CDR2 (germline): SGHVS, FNYEAQ. This CDR3 is 14 amino acids long. Trimming left V 6 bases short and J 4 bases short, with 12 bases between. The CDR3 is CASRGGLVTGELFF. The CDR3 region has the DNA TGTGCCAGCAGGGGGGGGCTAGTCACCGGGGAGCTGTTTTTT.

This chain links TRBV6-4 with TRBJ1-2; unclear D gene. The CDR3 runs 13 residues. Trimming left V 0 bases short and J 5 bases short, with 7 bases between. Germline CDR1 MRHNA, CDR2 SNTAGT. The CDR3 DNA reads as TGTGCCAGCAGTGACTCGTCAGGTTATGGCTACACCTTC. Amino acids: CASSDSSGYGYTF.

This chain uses TRBV7-2 with TRBJ2-7; 10 bases are shared with TRBD2. Germline V gene lookup returns CDR1 SGHTA and CDR2 FQGNSA. There are 15 residues in the CDR3. V was clipped by 5 bases and J by 4 bases; unmatched bases: 8. CDR3 in amino acids: CASSPKRGGIYEQYF. For the CDR3, the DNA is TGTGCCAGCAGCCCTAAGCGGGGGGGAATTTACGAGCAGTACTTC.

This chain connects TRBV7-9 to TRBJ2-5; 9 bases are shared with TRBD2. CDR3 size: 15 residues. Germline V gene data show CDR1 as SEHNR and CDR2 as FQNEAQ (reference sequence). V lost 3 bases to trimming and J lost 5 bases; unmatched junction nucleotides: 7. The CDR3 region has the DNA TGTGCCAGCAGCTTTATAGCGGCGGGGGGGGAGACCCAGTACTTC. Translated: CASSFIAAGGETQYF.

This chain joins TRBV14 and TRBJ2-2; the match to TRBD2 covers 9 bases. The V segment lost 4 bases and the J segment 5 bases; nucleotides outside the gene matches: 8. This CDR3 spans 16 amino acids. Germline V lookup: CDR1 SGHDN, CDR2 FVKESK. The CDR3 nucleotides are TGTGCCAGCAGCCGATGGAGTAGCGGGGGTACCGGGGAGCTGTTTTTT. Translating gives CASSRWSSGGTGELFF.

The chain is built from TRBV2 and TRBJ1-5; D possibly corresponds to TRBD1 (5 bases). CDR3 size: 16 residues. The V end was cut by 4 bases, the J end by 4 bases, with 17 bases between. Germline loops: CDR1 SNHLY, CDR2 FYNNEI. CDR3 in DNA: TGTGCCAGCAGTGGCGGGGGGTTCGGTTGGAATCAGCCCCAGCATTTT. It encodes CASSGGGFGWNQPQHF.

CDR3 nucleotide sequence: TGCGCCAGCAGCCAGGGGACTATTTACGAGCAGTACTTC. Its translation: CASSQGTIYEQYF. The rearrangement joins TRBV4-1 to TRBJ2-7, with 7 bases matching TRBD2. The CDR3 is made up of 13 amino acids. Germline V CDR1 and CDR2: MGHRA, YSYEKL. Trimming took 3 bases from V and 4 from J; bases not matched to a gene: 3.

Here the CDR3 reads CASSLEGQAVQETQYF. CDR3 in DNA: TGCGCCAGCAGCTTGGAGGGACAGGCCGTCCAAGAGACCCAGTACTTC. The chain carries TRBV5-1 and TRBJ2-5; 8 bases line up with TRBD1. The germline V gene encodes CDR1 SGHRS and CDR2 YFSETQ. The CDR3 is made up of 16 amino acids. The V gene end was trimmed by 0 bases and the J gene end by 1 base; junction bases not matched to a gene: 5.

CDR3 in DNA: TGTGCCAGCAGCCCGGGACAGGGAATTACCGGGGAGCTGTTTTTT. Translating gives CASSPGQGITGELFF. The chain carries TRBV5-5 and TRBJ2-2; 9 nucleotides match TRBD1. Germline CDR1 is SGHKS and CDR2 is YYEKEE (reference sequence). The CDR3 spans 15 residues. The J segment lost 5 bases and the V segment lost 4 bases, leaving 6 bases of the junction unmatched.

The chain is built from TRBV19 and TRBJ2-3, with D possibly being TRBD2 (7 bases). Per the germline V gene, CDR1 is LNHDA and CDR2 is SQIVND (reference sequence). V was pared by 5 bases and J by 0 bases, with 21 bases between. The CDR3 runs 18 residues. CDR3 sequence: CASSVVYGGATSTDTQYF. In nucleotides, the CDR3 is TGTGCCAGTAGTGTCGTGTATGGGGGGGCCACTAGCACAGATACGCAGTATTTT.

The genes are TRBV28 and TRBJ2-1, with TRBD2 matching over 8 bases. The ends lost 8 bases at V and 0 bases at J; junction bases unmatched: 0. CDR1 is MDHEN and CDR2 is SYDVKM in the germline V gene. This CDR3 region has 13 residues. In DNA form, the CDR3 reads TGTGCCAGCCGGGGGGGCTCCTACAATGAGCAGTTCTTC. Translated, it gives CASRGGSYNEQFF. Variable domain in full (rest from reference TRBV28 and TRBJ2-1): DVKVTQSSRYLVKRTGEKVFLECVQDMDHENMFWYRQDPGLGLRLIYFSYDVKMKEKGDIPEGYSVSREKKERFSLILESASTNQTSMYLCASRGGSYNEQFFGPGTRLTVL.

About this clone itself: A much larger clonotype is one base distant, so this may be a read error. Distinct nucleotide sequences in the sample also encode this CDR3. The chain employs TRBV28 and TRBJ1-2; D perhaps matches TRBD1 (5 bases). The CDR3 is 12 amino acids. V was clipped by 2 bases and J by 5 bases, with 6 bases between them. Germline V gene data show CDR1 as MDHEN and CDR2 as SYDVKM. CDR3 nucleotide sequence: TGTGCCAGCAGTTTAAGGGGTTATGGCTACACCTTC. It translates to CASSLRGYGYTF.

This chain joins TRBV15 and TRBJ2-4; a weak D match, TRBD1 (5 bases). The CDR3 has 15 residues. The V gene lost 3 bases and the J gene lost 0 bases, with 9 bases spanning the gap. In germline, CDR1 is LNHNV, CDR2 YYDKDF (reference sequence). As DNA, the CDR3 is TGTGCCACCAGCAGTTTGACAGAAGCCAAAAACATTCAGTACTTC. This sequence encodes CATSSLTEAKNIQYF.

V gene TRBV5-1 combines with J gene TRBJ2-7; D might be TRBD1 (5 bases). V lost 2 bases, J lost 6 bases, and 12 bases lay in between. The CDR3 loop spans 13 amino acids. Germline CDR1 SGHRS, CDR2 YFSETQ. CDR3 DNA sequence: TGCGCCAGCAGCTTAGGGCAGGGCCCCGAGCAGTACTTC. Translation: CASSLGQGPEQYF.

The chain joins TRBV27 to TRBJ2-7; 11 nucleotides agree with TRBD1. The trim removed 7 bases at V and 5 bases at J, leaving 13 bases unmatched. This CDR3 spans 16 amino acids. Germline lookup yields CDR1 MNHEY and CDR2 SMNVEV (reference sequence). In DNA form, the CDR3 reads TGTGCCAGCACCCCAATCGGGACAGGGGGAGCAAACGAGCAGTACTTC. This sequence encodes CASTPIGTGGANEQYF.

Only a few counts were recorded for this clone. The rearrangement joins TRBV10-3 to TRBJ1-6; perhaps TRBD1 as D (6 bases). V lost 2 bases and J 11 bases, leaving 13 bases between the germline ends. The CDR3 loop spans 14 amino acids. Germline V gene sequence: CDR1 ENHRY, CDR2 SYGVKD. DNA of the CDR3: TGTGCCATCAGTGAGGAGGGGGTATGGGCACCCCTCCACTTT. Translating gives CAISEEGVWAPLHF.

The rearrangement joins TRBV6-5 to TRBJ1-6, with no clear D. Germline V gene data show CDR1 as MNHEY and CDR2 as SVGAGI. Trimming removed 0 bases at V and 7 bases at J, with 10 bases between. This CDR3 comprises 15 residues. The CDR3 here is CASSYSYIENSPLHF. For the CDR3, the DNA is TGTGCCAGCAGTTACTCTTATATTGAGAATTCACCCCTCCACTTT.

This chain joins TRBV10-2 and TRBJ2-7, with 9 bases aligning to TRBD1. Germline CDR1 and CDR2: WSHSY and SAAADI. After removal of 3 bases from V and 10 bases from J, the junction contained 7 bases not matched to a gene. The length of the CDR3 is 13 residues. CDR3 coding DNA: TGCGCCAGCAGTGAACCGGACAGGGGACAACAGTACTTC. The encoded protein is CASSEPDRGQQYF.